This T cell receptor (beta chain) is from a study of T cell responses to AZD1222 COVID-19 vaccine. Overall study results and limits: The donors showed a predominance of white British ancestry and of females, with possible underestimation of clonal diversity. There were repertoire samples only from the period after the peak T cell response.

There are 13 residues in the CDR3. V was pared by 3 bases and J by 7 bases, with 2 bases of the junction left unmatched. Sequenced by immunoSEQ multiplex PCR; TCRdb stores in-frame clones only, minus some. Counted here are almost 95,000 clones, 85% occurring once; the ten biggest clones make up roughly 4.7%. Second-dose intervals of approximately 4 or approximately 12 weeks were pooled. About this clone: The antigen remains unidentified.

The rearrangement uses TRBV12-3 or TRBV12-4 and TRBJ1-3, with 8 nucleotides matching TRBD1. The receptor comes from an adult who received the AZD1222 COVID-19 vaccine. The source was peripheral blood, collected 28 days after the second AZD1222 dose. The CDR3 DNA is TGTGCCAGCAGTTTGGGGACAGGTAACACCATATATTTT. It codes for CASSLGTGNTIYF.